The rows below give T cell receptor beta chains drawn from one sample of a study of cytomegalovirus exposure and HLA in healthy donors. Produced via immunoSEQ multiplex PCR; TCRdb's table is partial and in-frame only. Of about 98,000 clones in the sample, roughly nine tenths were seen once. Input material: PBMCs. The receptors here all came from a woman aged 25-40 years in good health and CMV-seronegative. CDR3s include the opening cysteine and the closing phenylalanine or tryptophan. Each record gives: clone size, D gene, J gene, V gene, CDR3 DNA, CDR3 protein. The D gene is left open where the match is weak. Clone sizes are given selectively: once, few, many, or a class where the clone is expanded.

clone size: NA; D gene: NA; J gene: TRBJ2-1; V gene: TRBV11-2; CDR3 DNA: TGTGCCAGCAGCTCGCAACAGGGCCAGCAGGGGTTCTTC; CDR3 protein: CASSSQQGQQGFF
clone size: NA; D gene: NA; J gene: TRBJ2-3; V gene: TRBV18; CDR3 DNA: TGTGCCAGCTCACCACCTGCGAGGTGGCTGACAGATACGCAGTATTTT; CDR3 protein: CASSPPARWLTDTQYF
clone size: NA; D gene: NA; J gene: TRBJ1-4; V gene: TRBV11-2; CDR3 DNA: TGTGCCAGCAGTTCAATCCGGGGGGGCGCAAAAAAACTGTTTTTT; CDR3 protein: CASSSIRGGAKKLFF
clone size: NA; D gene: TRBD2; J gene: TRBJ2-2; V gene: TRBV7-3; CDR3 DNA: TGTGCCAGCAGCGTTGGACTAGCGGGGGAGCTGTTTTTT; CDR3 protein: CASSVGLAGELFF
clone size: NA; D gene: TRBD1; J gene: TRBJ1-1; V gene: TRBV5-4; CDR3 DNA: TGTGCCAGCAGCCTTTCGGACAGGCGAGTAGTAGAGGCTTTCTTT; CDR3 protein: CASSLSDRRVVEAFF
clone size: NA; D gene: TRBD1; J gene: TRBJ2-5; V gene: TRBV5-1; CDR3 DNA: TGCGCCAGCAGCTTAGGACAGGGAGGAGAGACCCAGTACTTC; CDR3 protein: CASSLGQGGETQYF
clone size: NA; D gene: TRBD1; J gene: TRBJ1-2; V gene: TRBV15; CDR3 DNA: TGTGCCACCAGCAGAGTGGGACAGGGCTATGGCTACACCTTC; CDR3 protein: CATSRVGQGYGYTF
clone size: NA; D gene: NA; J gene: TRBJ1-3; V gene: TRBV27; CDR3 DNA: TGTGCCAGCAGTTCCCTGTTCTCTGGAAACACCATATATTTT; CDR3 protein: CASSSLFSGNTIYF
clone size: NA; D gene: NA; J gene: TRBJ1-2; V gene: TRBV7-3; CDR3 DNA: TGTGCCAGCAGCTTAAGCGGGGGAAACTATGGCTACACCTTC; CDR3 protein: CASSLSGGNYGYTF
clone size: NA; D gene: NA; J gene: TRBJ1-6; V gene: TRBV9; CDR3 DNA: TGTGCCAGCAGCCCCTGGGGCGAGTCCTATAATTCACCCCTCCACTTT; CDR3 protein: CASSPWGESYNSPLHF
clone size: NA; D gene: NA; J gene: TRBJ1-5; V gene: TRBV2; CDR3 DNA: TGTGCCAGCAAATTTTGGGGGGGCGGCAATCAGCCCCAGCATTTT; CDR3 protein: CASKFWGGGNQPQHF
clone size: NA; D gene: TRBD1; J gene: TRBJ2-2; V gene: TRBV9; CDR3 DNA: TGTGCCAGCAGCGTGGGACAGGGAATGGGCGGGGAGCTGTTTTTT; CDR3 protein: CASSVGQGMGGELFF
clone size: NA; D gene: TRBD2; J gene: TRBJ2-7; V gene: TRBV5-1; CDR3 DNA: TGCGCCAGCAGCTTTCTAGCGGGGGGGAAGTATAACGAGCAGTACTTC; CDR3 protein: CASSFLAGGKYNEQYF
clone size: once; D gene: TRBD2; J gene: TRBJ2-1; V gene: TRBV9; CDR3 DNA: TGTGCCAGCAGCAAACTAGCGGGGGGGCTCAATGAGCAGTTCTTC; CDR3 protein: CASSKLAGGLNEQFF
clone size: once; D gene: TRBD1; J gene: TRBJ2-1; V gene: TRBV7-9; CDR3 DNA: TGTGCCAGCAGCCGGGTGGGACAGGGGAATGAGCAGTTCTTC; CDR3 protein: CASSRVGQGNEQFF
clone size: once; D gene: TRBD1; J gene: TRBJ2-7; V gene: TRBV29-1; CDR3 DNA: TGCAGCGCCTCACCTGGGGACAGAGTTATGGACGAGCAGTACTTC; CDR3 protein: CSASPGDRVMDEQYF
clone size: NA; D gene: NA; J gene: TRBJ2-3; V gene: TRBV7-8; CDR3 DNA: TGTGCCAGCACCCCTTTACAGGGTACTACAGATACGCAGTATTTT; CDR3 protein: CASTPLQGTTDTQYF
clone size: once; D gene: TRBD1; J gene: TRBJ2-7; V gene: TRBV28; CDR3 DNA: TGTGCCAGCAGTTTAGTTCCGGGACAGCCCTACGAGCAGTACTTC; CDR3 protein: CASSLVPGQPYEQYF
clone size: NA; D gene: NA; J gene: TRBJ1-5; V gene: TRBV11-2; CDR3 DNA: TGTGCCAGCAGCCGAGGCAGAGCAGGGAAGGGTCAGCCCCAGCATTTT; CDR3 protein: CASSRGRAGKGQPQHF
clone size: few; D gene: NA; J gene: TRBJ2-2; V gene: TRBV29-1; CDR3 DNA: TGCAGCGTCGCGACAGGAACGAACACCGGGGAGCTGTTTTTT; CDR3 protein: CSVATGTNTGELFF
clone size: NA; D gene: NA; J gene: TRBJ2-6; V gene: TRBV19; CDR3 DNA: TGTGCCAGTAGTCAAGGGGGGGCTGGGGCCAACGTCCTGACTTTC; CDR3 protein: CASSQGGAGANVLTF
clone size: NA; D gene: NA; J gene: TRBJ1-1; V gene: TRBV5-1; CDR3 DNA: TGCGCCAGCAGCGAGAATACAGGGAACACTGAAGCTTTCTTT; CDR3 protein: CASSENTGNTEAFF
clone size: once; D gene: TRBD1; J gene: TRBJ2-7; V gene: TRBV28; CDR3 DNA: TGTGCCAGCAGTCCCGGGACAGGGGTGCGCGAGCAGTACTTC; CDR3 protein: CASSPGTGVREQYF
clone size: NA; D gene: TRBD1; J gene: TRBJ1-5; V gene: TRBV27; CDR3 DNA: TGTGCCAGCAGCTTCAACACAGGGGGCTGGCAGCCCCAGCATTTT; CDR3 protein: CASSFNTGGWQPQHF
clone size: NA; D gene: NA; J gene: TRBJ1-2; V gene: TRBV19; CDR3 DNA: TGTGCCAGTAGTATAGGTCGAACTACCCCTCCCAATTACTTC; CDR3 protein: CASSIGRTTPPNYF
clone size: NA; D gene: NA; J gene: TRBJ2-3; V gene: TRBV5-1; CDR3 DNA: TGCGCCAGCAGCTTGGATCAGGCCGGTGATACGCAGTATTTT; CDR3 protein: CASSLDQAGDTQYF
clone size: few; D gene: TRBD1; J gene: TRBJ2-5; V gene: TRBV27; CDR3 DNA: TGTGCCACCGGACAGGGCACAGAGACCCAGTACTTC; CDR3 protein: CATGQGTETQYF
clone size: few; D gene: TRBD2; J gene: TRBJ2-3; V gene: TRBV2; CDR3 DNA: TGTGCCAGCACATTTAGCGGGAGTATTACAGATACGCAGTATTTT; CDR3 protein: CASTFSGSITDTQYF